This TCR beta chain originates from a study of cytomegalovirus exposure and HLA in healthy donors. Study observations and caveats: CMV antigen specificity was confirmed in vitro for a few CMV-associated chains. Diagnosis of cytomegalovirus status made by the classifier reportedly showed high specificity and sensitivity.

The trim removed 4 bases at V and 1 base at J, leaving 6 bases unmatched. Germline loops: CDR1 MNHEY, CDR2 SMNVEV (reference sequence). This CDR3 spans 16 amino acids. Among the 90 to 150 subjects of the validation cohort, separate from the roughly 700-subject first cohort, were the donors. Using immunoSEQ multiplex PCR, the repertoire was profiled, and TCRdb retains in-frame clones only, with some absent. The table records over 200,000 clones, 70% to 90% of them present only once. Of note for this clone: The target antigen is unknown.

The origin of this receptor is a woman aged 18-29 years in good health and CMV-seronegative. V and J are TRBV27 and TRBJ2-7; 11 bases are a match to TRBD2. Sequencing used PBMCs. In nucleotides, the CDR3 is TGTGCCAGCAGTTCACGACTAGCGGGGTCTTCCTACGAGCAGTACTTC. Residues: CASSSRLAGSSYEQYF.